This T cell receptor beta chain was documented in a study of T cells in narcolepsy. About the study: Enrolled donors included narcolepsy type 1 or type 2 patients and healthy controls. Study conclusions and caveats: Autoreactive clonotypes reportedly recurred in blood of same and different patients, not controls. Same-patient CSF and blood CD4+ T cell clonotypes included HCRT-specific and TRIB2-specific autoreactive ones.

Germline CDR1 is SGHAT and CDR2 is FQNNGV. The CDR3 totals 13 residues. V was shortened by 1 base and J by 5 bases, with 6 bases between the two germline ends. About this clone itself: Its specificity is not known.

Sequencing used immunoSEQ multiplex PCR; TCRdb keeps in-frame clones, though not all of them. The sample includes 27,000 or so clones, approximately 86% of them seen just once. The origin of this receptor is a human donor with narcolepsy. The J gene is TRBJ2-1, the V gene TRBV11-2; D call uncertain. What was sequenced was CD45RA- memory CD4+ T cells from PBMCs. The CDR3 region has the DNA TGTGCCAGCAGCTTAGGGCTGGACAATGAGCAGTTCTTC. Translating gives CASSLGLDNEQFF.